There are many counts of the clone carrying this T cell receptor (beta chain). This specimen comes from a study of CD8 T cells in ankylosing spondylitis. Germline loops: CDR1 KGHSH, CDR2 LQKENI. V shed 1 base and J shed 3 bases, with 3 bases lying between them. This CDR3 is 12 amino acids long. In TCRdb, the 5' RACE reads were re-called with MiXCR into one record per CDR3 protein. The table shows over 75,000 distinct CDR3 sequences, with about 9% occurring only once. Sample: blood, either unsorted or a sorted T cell fraction (not recorded which). This clonotype was sampled from a male donor with ankylosing spondylitis or in good health (not recorded which). J is TRBJ1-1 and V is TRBV18; D remains unclear. The CDR3 reads CASSPQDTEAFF. CDR3 bases: TGTGCCAGCTCACCACAAGACACTGAAGCTTTCTTT.